Listed below are T cell receptor beta chains from one sample, sequenced in a study of blood T cell repertoires in COVID-19. Sequencing was performed with immunoSEQ multiplex PCR; in TCRdb, only in-frame clones are kept and a portion is missing. The sample holds roughly 99,000 clones, roughly nine tenths seen once. What was sequenced was peripheral blood. The receptor source for this set is a middle-aged man with active or convalescent COVID-19. Each CDR3 is given with its conserved first and last residue. The D gene is left open where the match is weak. Clone size is not always given. Where it is, it says once, few, many or a class for expanded clones.

j_gene: TRBJ2-2
abundance: .
d_gene: TRBD1
len: 15
v_gene: TRBV29-1
CDR3nt: TGCAGCGTCGGGACAGGGCAGACGAACACCGGGGAGCTGTTTTTT
CDR3aa: CSVGTGQTNTGELFF

j_gene: TRBJ2-1
abundance: .
d_gene: TRBD2
len: 18
v_gene: TRBV4-1
CDR3nt: TGCGCCAGCAGCCAAAGAGCCGGGACTAGCGGGAGCCCTAATGAGCAGTTCTTC
CDR3aa: CASSQRAGTSGSPNEQFF

j_gene: TRBJ2-2
abundance: .
d_gene: TRBD1
len: 14
v_gene: TRBV6-5
CDR3nt: TGTGCCAGCAGGTCGCAGGGGGCTGCCGGGGAGCTGTTTTTT
CDR3aa: CASRSQGAAGELFF

j_gene: TRBJ1-3
abundance: .
d_gene: .
len: 13
v_gene: TRBV30
CDR3nt: TGTGCCTGGAGTGTACTAACAGGAAACACCATATATTTT
CDR3aa: CAWSVLTGNTIYF

j_gene: TRBJ2-7
abundance: .
d_gene: .
len: 13
v_gene: TRBV18
CDR3nt: TGTGCCAGCTCCTCGACGGAGCCGGGGGAGCAGTACTTC
CDR3aa: CASSSTEPGEQYF

j_gene: TRBJ1-5
abundance: .
d_gene: TRBD1
len: 14
v_gene: TRBV5-6
CDR3nt: TGTGCCAGCAGCTGGAACAGGGGAAGGCAGCCCCAGCATTTT
CDR3aa: CASSWNRGRQPQHF

j_gene: TRBJ2-2
abundance: .
d_gene: TRBD2
len: 20
v_gene: TRBV4-1
CDR3nt: TGCGCCAGCAGCCAGCTCCTGGGACTAGCGGTTACTTCGAACACCGGGGAGCTGTTTTTT
CDR3aa: CASSQLLGLAVTSNTGELFF

j_gene: TRBJ2-7
abundance: once
d_gene: .
len: 17
v_gene: TRBV11-2
CDR3nt: TGTGCCAGCAGCTTATCGGCGGGGCCTAGGGGATTGGACGAGCAGTACTTC
CDR3aa: CASSLSAGPRGLDEQYF

j_gene: TRBJ2-5
abundance: few
d_gene: .
len: 11
v_gene: TRBV6-6
CDR3nt: TGTGCCAGCACGACTGGGGAGACCCAGTACTTC
CDR3aa: CASTTGETQYF

j_gene: TRBJ2-3
abundance: .
d_gene: TRBD2
len: 14
v_gene: TRBV7-2
CDR3nt: TGTGCCAGCAGCTCGGGACTATCTACAGATACGCAGTATTTT
CDR3aa: CASSSGLSTDTQYF

j_gene: TRBJ1-1
abundance: .
d_gene: .
len: 13
v_gene: TRBV18
CDR3nt: TGTGCCAGCTCATCGTATGAGAGGGCTGAAGCTTTCTTT
CDR3aa: CASSSYERAEAFF

j_gene: TRBJ2-2
abundance: .
d_gene: .
len: 16
v_gene: TRBV25-1
CDR3nt: TGTGCCAGCAGCCACACGTCCCAGGGGAACACCGGGGAGCTGTTTTTT
CDR3aa: CASSHTSQGNTGELFF

j_gene: TRBJ1-2
abundance: .
d_gene: .
len: 11
v_gene: TRBV6-5
CDR3nt: TGTGCCAGCGGGGCCCAATGGGGCTACACCTTC
CDR3aa: CASGAQWGYTF

j_gene: TRBJ2-6
abundance: .
d_gene: TRBD1
len: 19
v_gene: TRBV7-9
CDR3nt: TGTGCCAGCAGCTCCACCAGGGACAGGGGGAACTCTGGGGCCAACGTCCTGACTTTC
CDR3aa: CASSSTRDRGNSGANVLTF

j_gene: TRBJ1-3
abundance: few
d_gene: .
len: 12
v_gene: TRBV5-6
CDR3nt: TGTGCCAGCTTGAAGGCGGGTTACACCATATATTTT
CDR3aa: CASLKAGYTIYF

j_gene: TRBJ1-4
abundance: .
d_gene: TRBD1
len: 15
v_gene: TRBV28
CDR3nt: TGTGCCAGCAGTTACCGGGACAGGGGATATGAAAAACTGTTTTTT
CDR3aa: CASSYRDRGYEKLFF

j_gene: TRBJ1-4
abundance: .
d_gene: .
len: 18
v_gene: TRBV28
CDR3nt: TGTGCCAGCAGTTTATTCCCGGGTTGGGGGAGGGAGAATGAAAAACTGTTTTTT
CDR3aa: CASSLFPGWGRENEKLFF

j_gene: TRBJ1-2
abundance: .
d_gene: TRBD1
len: 15
v_gene: TRBV11-2
CDR3nt: TGTGCCAGCAGCTCCTGGGCAGGGGGAGGCGATGGCTACACCTTC
CDR3aa: CASSSWAGGGDGYTF

j_gene: TRBJ2-3
abundance: once
d_gene: .
len: 13
v_gene: TRBV5-5
CDR3nt: TGTGCCAGCAGCTGGACTAGCACAGATACGCAGTATTTT
CDR3aa: CASSWTSTDTQYF

j_gene: TRBJ1-2
abundance: .
d_gene: TRBD1
len: 15
v_gene: TRBV5-6
CDR3nt: TGTGCCAGCAGCCCCACGGGACAGGGGCTTCTTGGCTACACCTTC
CDR3aa: CASSPTGQGLLGYTF